This T cell receptor beta chain was identified in a study of T cells in Graves' hyperthyroidism and ophthalmopathy. It was RNA transcripts that yielded the amplified TCR beta CDR3 regions. The HTBI primer set drove a first-round RT-PCR of the TCR CDR3. From the multiplex PCR reads, TCRdb called clonotypes with MiXCR, one entry per CDR3 protein. The table records 600,000 to 650,000 distinct CDR3 sequences, 16% of them present only once. Trimming took off 2 bases at V and 6 bases at J, with 13 bases between the two ends. The CDR3 extends over 14 amino acids. CDR1 and CDR2 (germline): ENHRY, SYGVKD. Uncontrolled infection, other autoimmune disease, pregnancy and lactation each barred patients from inclusion. The diagnostic basis comprised clinical symptoms, serum thyroxine and TRAb, thyroid ultrasound and orbital computed tomography.

This TCR was recovered from a woman between 25 and 40 years old with Graves' hyperthyroidism. The chain carries TRBV10-3 and TRBJ1-1, with a possible D match to TRBD1 (5 bases). The sample consisted of blood. This CDR3 is CAISETTVSAEAFF. In DNA form, the CDR3 reads TGTGCCATCAGTGAGACGACAGTGAGCGCTGAAGCTTTCTTT.